This T cell receptor beta chain was retrieved from a study of T cell responses to AZD1222 COVID-19 vaccine (dated by TCRdb to the early 2020s). For context, the study as a whole: A total of 233 trial participants underwent TCR sequencing, of whom about 210 received two doses of AZD1222 and about 26 received two doses of the MenACWY control vaccine. Trial participants were enrolled by age into 18-55, 56-69 and 70-plus year subgroups, with roughly 150, 30 and 60 TCR-sequenced participants respectively. General study outcomes and caveats: Participants were mostly white British and included more females than males, and it was suggested by the authors that clonal diversity may have been underestimated. Only 5 to 7 AZD1222 recipients were SARS-CoV-2 seropositive at baseline, limiting conclusions about previously exposed vaccinees. CD4 TCRs associated with the vaccine covered the entire spike protein, and the dominant responses were in regions 160-218 and 743-854. The 56-69-year group was small, and its depth increase did not reach significance, likely because of low power. No day 14 peak-response samples were available, so repertoires were characterized only after the peak T cell response. Reportedly, almost half of the unique spike-specific TCRs recognized epitopes lying outside the regions that are mutated in the B.1.351 and B.1.1.7 variants. After two AZD1222 doses, both the breadth and the depth of spike-specific TCRs were significantly higher than at day 0 and than in MenACWY recipients.

A remark on this clone: Its antigen remains unidentified. Within one base of it there is no much larger clone, and no base qualities were kept.

In the paper's terms, the time point label means: sample from adult after SARS-CoV-2 infection, after symptom onset. A couple of convalescent COVID-19 patients, sampled after symptom onset from adults with prior SARS-CoV-2 infection, were also TCR-sequenced for comparison. Including cysteine and phenylalanine, the CDR3 has 16 amino acids. Of all the DNA, just the CDR3 is kept, 48 bases in frame from base 1. V and J lose 3 bases and 8 bases, and a span of 19 bases separates them. CDR1 and CDR2 are read off the germline V gene (reference sequence) as MNHNY and SVGAGI. The CDR3 regions of human TCRbeta chains were analyzed by immunosequencing. The source study handled its data this way. TCRs in the repertoires were matched against a reference library of SARS-CoV-2-specific TCRs that had been generated with the MIRA antigen-specificity platform. Breadth was defined as the fraction of unique TCRs that were SARS-CoV-2-associated, and depth was defined as the fraction of total T cells that were SARS-CoV-2-associated. Each spike-specific TCR was assigned to its reactive spike region and to a CD4 or CD8 class using the MIRA data. Log10-transformed breadth and depth values were compared by one-way ANOVA with Sidak's multiple comparisons tests. The table was pulled from immuneACCESS by TCRdb, which kept in-frame rearrangements only. Such tables lose some clones; where checked, under half of the loss comes from unresolved V genes, and the rest has no known cause. Clone size and the V and J calls come from that table; the DNA yielded D and trimming. The sample table lists about 150,000 clones, about 85% of them with a count of one. The ten largest clones take up 5.5% to 8.5% of the sample.

This chain is built from TRBV6-6 and TRBJ1-4, with no confident D gene call. Material: peripheral blood, obtained after recovery from COVID-19. The sequence was collected from an adult who had recovered from COVID-19. The sequenced DNA is TGTGCCAGCAGTTATCAATATCCCCGAAGTAAGGAAAAACTGTTTTTT. Translated, this gives CASSYQYPRSKEKLFF.